A single sample is the source of the 26 T cell receptor beta chains below, sequenced in a study of Ad26.COV2.S vaccination and SARS-CoV-2 variants. Produced via immunoSEQ multiplex PCR; TCRdb's table is partial and in-frame only. Of approximately 340,000 clones detected, approximately 90% appear once; the ten largest clones hold 3% to 5%. Sequenced material: peripheral blood, taken after recovery from COVID-19. The receptors shown here come from a human donor who had recovered from COVID-19.

This chain links TRBV24-1 with TRBJ1-4, with D possibly TRBD1 on 6 matching bases. Trimming stripped 1 base from V and 5 bases from J, with 10 bases between. Germline values: CDR1 KGHDR, CDR2 SFDVKD. This CDR3 contains 15 residues. The CDR3 coding sequence is TGTGCCACCAGTGATTTCAGGGGCTGGAATGAAAAACTGTTTTTT. This sequence encodes CATSDFRGWNEKLFF.

Comments on this clone: In the same sample, other DNA sequences code for this CDR3. The gene calls are TRBV5-4 and TRBJ1-1; no clear D. The germline V gene encodes CDR1 SGHNT and CDR2 YYREEE (reference sequence). V lost 0 bases and J lost 1, with 4 bases in between. The CDR3 is made up of 13 amino acids. In DNA form, the CDR3 reads TGTGCCAGCAGCTTGGGTGGGAACACTGAAGCTTTCTTT. This sequence encodes CASSLGGNTEAFF. Based on the CDR3 plus reference TRBV5-4 and TRBJ1-1, the full variable domain is ETGVTQSPTHLIKTRGQQVTLRCSSQSGHNTVSWYQQALGQGPQFIFQYYREEENGRGNFPPRFSGLQFPNYSSELNVNALELDDSALYLCASSLGGNTEAFFGQGTRLTVV.

This clone was recorded only once. The CDR3, as DNA: TGTGCCAGCCCACCCCGAGGACAGGGGGGTTCTGAAGCTTTCTTT. Translation gives CASPPRGQGGSEAFF. The chain links TRBV28 to TRBJ1-1; 10 bases agree with TRBD1. There are 15 residues in the CDR3. From germline, CDR1 is MDHEN and CDR2 SYDVKM. Trimming cost V 8 bases and J 6 bases; bases outside gene matches: 12.

The V call is TRBV6-6, the J call TRBJ1-5; D ambiguous. The CDR3 contains 14 residues. Between the trimmed V and J ends, which lost 10 bases and 0 bases, there was a span of 13 bases. Germline CDR1 is MNHNY and CDR2 is SVGAGI (reference sequence). The CDR3 spells CATTLGNSNQPQHF. The CDR3 DNA follows: TGTGCCACCACCCTTGGGAATAGCAATCAGCCCCAGCATTTT.

This clone came up a few times. This chain connects TRBV4-1 to TRBJ1-5; D is unclear. V gave up 0 bases and J gave up 7 bases, with 19 bases separating them. Germline V lookup: CDR1 MGHRA, CDR2 YSYEKL. The CDR3 runs to 17 residues. CDR3 nucleotides: TGCGCCAGCAGCCAAGAGGGGATTGGCCCCAGCGGACAGCCCCAGCATTTT. Translated: CASSQEGIGPSGQPQHF.

This chain links TRBV4-1 with TRBJ1-2; D call uncertain. CDR1 is MGHRA and CDR2 is YSYEKL in the germline V gene. The length of the CDR3 is 15 residues. V was trimmed by 0 bases and J by 4 bases, leaving 12 bases between them. Here the CDR3 DNA reads TGCGCCAGCAGCCAAGACGTCAGTTTGCTCTATGGCTACACCTTC. Translated, it gives CASSQDVSLLYGYTF.

This clone occurred once. The chain uses TRBV12-3 or TRBV12-4 and TRBJ2-1; no reliable D call. There are 13 residues in the CDR3. V lost 5 bases to trimming and J lost 0 bases, with 5 bases between them. CDR3 nucleotides: TGTGCCAGCAGTGTTAACTCCTACAATGAGCAGTTCTTC. This encodes CASSVNSYNEQFF.

The rearrangement links TRBV3-1 (or the pseudogene TRBV3-2) to TRBJ1-5; TRBD1 might be the D (5 bases). The germline V and J ends were trimmed by 1 base and 7 bases, with 11 bases remaining between them. The CDR3 spans 14 residues. CDR1 and CDR2 from the germline V gene are LGHDT and YNNKEL (reference sequence). CDR3 DNA: TGTGCCAGCAGCCAAGGAGGGGTGGGACAGCCCCAGCATTTT. Translating it yields CASSQGGVGQPQHF.

The genes are TRBV7-9 and TRBJ1-6, with 7 bases aligning to TRBD1. V was clipped by 5 bases and J by 14 bases; unmatched bases: 18. The CDR3 is 16 amino acids. Germline CDR1 is SEHNR and CDR2 is FQNEAQ (reference sequence). In DNA, the CDR3 is TGTGCCAGCAGCCCTGAGGCCGGGACAGCATCTTGGTCCCTCCACTTT. Translated: CASSPEAGTASWSLHF.

The chain couples TRBV25-1 to TRBJ1-1; D is undetermined. CDR1 is MGHDK, CDR2 SYGVNS, per germline. Trimming took off 0 bases at V and 1 base at J, with 9 bases between the two ends. The CDR3 extends over 15 amino acids. CDR3 amino acids: CASSEYAGPNTEAFF. The CDR3 bases are TGTGCCAGCAGTGAATATGCGGGCCCGAACACTGAAGCTTTCTTT.

The chain has TRBV7-2 and TRBJ2-1; 10 bases align to TRBD2. Germline V lookup: CDR1 SGHTA, CDR2 FQGNSA. The CDR3 has 14 residues. J gave up 10 bases and V 2 bases, and 5 bases lay outside the gene matches. The CDR3 loop is CASSLLVSGGEQFF. DNA for the CDR3: TGTGCCAGCAGCTTATTGGTTAGCGGGGGGGAGCAGTTCTTC.

The chain joins TRBV20-1 to TRBJ1-5; perhaps TRBD1 as D (5 bases). The V end was cut by 3 bases, the J end by 7 bases, with 22 bases between. Germline V gives CDR1 DFQATT, CDR2 SNEGSKA (reference sequence). The CDR3 extends over 16 amino acids. The CDR3 here is CSASSTRRGLAQPQHF. CDR3 coding DNA: TGCAGTGCTAGTTCCACACGCCGGGGCCTCGCCCAGCCCCAGCATTTT.

This clone occurred a few times. The chain carries TRBV4-2 and TRBJ1-5; D may be TRBD1 (5 bases). Germline V gives CDR1 LGHNA, CDR2 YNFKEQ. The CDR3 is 14 amino acids. V was trimmed by 4 bases and J by 4 bases, leaving 11 bases between them. The chain's CDR3 is CASSPSGGNQPQHF. The CDR3 region has the DNA TGTGCCAGCAGCCCGTCGGGGGGGAATCAGCCCCAGCATTTT.

The chain carries TRBV12-3 or TRBV12-4 and TRBJ1-2, with unresolved D. Trimming cost V 3 bases and J 7 bases, with 12 bases left between them. The CDR3 runs to 13 residues. CDR3 in amino acids: CASSFLRLSGYTF. CDR3 nucleotides: TGTGCCAGCAGTTTTTTGAGGCTTAGTGGCTACACCTTC.

The sample holds one count of this clone. V gene TRBV4-3 combines with J gene TRBJ2-1; 13 nucleotides align to TRBD2. Trimming cost V 3 bases and J 4 bases; bases outside gene matches: 6. The CDR3 covers 17 residues. Per germline, CDR1 LGHNA and CDR2 YSLEER. The CDR3 here is CASSQDGLAGEYNEQFF. CDR3 nucleotides: TGCGCCAGCAGCCAGGACGGACTAGCGGGGGAGTACAATGAGCAGTTCTTC.

The gene calls are TRBV9 and TRBJ1-2; D is undetermined. The CDR3 contains 14 residues. Germline V gene data show CDR1 as SGDLS and CDR2 as YYNGEE. Trimming removed 3 bases at V and 6 bases at J, with 15 bases between. The CDR3 protein is CASSGLRRGDGYTF. CDR3 nucleotide sequence: TGTGCCAGCAGCGGCCTAAGACGAGGCGATGGCTACACCTTC.

V usage is TRBV14 and J usage is TRBJ1-2; 10 nucleotides line up with TRBD1. This CDR3 has 14 residues. The V segment lost 5 bases and the J segment 2 bases; nucleotides outside the gene matches: 2. Germline-derived CDR1 and CDR2 are SGHDN and FVKESK. This CDR3 reads CASSSDRGNYGYTF. The CDR3 DNA sequence: TGTGCCAGCAGCTCGGACAGGGGGAACTATGGCTACACCTTC.

This chain connects TRBV5-1 to TRBJ2-7, with D possibly TRBD2 on 7 matching bases. V was shortened by 0 bases and J by 5 bases, with 15 bases between the two germline ends. Germline V CDR1 and CDR2: SGHRS, YFSETQ. This CDR3 is 15 amino acids long. The CDR3: CASSLDGREGDEQYF. CDR3 DNA sequence: TGCGCCAGCAGCTTGGATGGCAGGGAGGGGGACGAGCAGTACTTC.

This chain connects TRBV5-5 to TRBJ2-7; TRBD1 aligns across 11 bases. Germline CDR1 reads SGHKS; CDR2 reads YYEKEE (reference sequence). With 4 bases clipped from V and 6 bases from J, the junction kept 6 bases outside the gene matches. The CDR3 is 14 residues long. CDR3 in DNA: TGTGCCAGCAGCGTGGACAGGGGGCGGCCCGAGCAGTACTTC. Its translation: CASSVDRGRPEQYF.

Points on this clone: Other DNA sequences within the sample encode an identical CDR3. The J gene is TRBJ1-1, the V gene TRBV5-1, with D possibly matching TRBD1 (5 bases). V lost 0 bases and J lost 1, with 10 bases in between. This CDR3 is built from 15 residues. CDR1 and CDR2 (germline): SGHRS, YFSETQ. The CDR3 DNA follows: TGCGCCAGCAGCTTGGAGGGACGGTCGAACACTGAAGCTTTCTTT. It is translated as CASSLEGRSNTEAFF.

The chain is built from TRBV9 and TRBJ1-2; D is undetermined. This CDR3 spans 14 amino acids. The V end lost 3 bases, the J end lost 0 bases, and 9 bases lay between the germline ends. The V gene's germline CDR1 is SGDLS and CDR2 YYNGEE. This CDR3 is CASSGTAANYGYTF. In DNA form, the CDR3 reads TGTGCCAGCAGCGGAACAGCAGCTAACTATGGCTACACCTTC.

The V call is TRBV25-1, the J call TRBJ1-1, with 7 bases identical to TRBD1. Germline trimming cut 4 bases from V and 7 bases from J; bases unmatched to any gene: 15. Looked up from germline, CDR1 is MGHDK and CDR2 is SYGVNS. The CDR3 covers 16 residues. In DNA form, the CDR3 reads TGTGCCAGCAGTGGACAGGGAAAAGGGACCGGGAGTGAAGCTTTCTTT. Its protein product is CASSGQGKGTGSEAFF.

The chain has TRBV10-3 and TRBJ2-7, with 9 bases aligning to TRBD1. V gave up 3 bases and J gave up 3 bases; unmatched junction bases: 3. Per the germline V gene, CDR1 is ENHRY and CDR2 is SYGVKD. This CDR3 contains 14 residues. DNA of the CDR3: TGTGCCATCAGTGATGACAGGGGGAGCTACGAGCAGTACTTC. Translation: CAISDDRGSYEQYF.

V gene TRBV7-2 combines with J gene TRBJ1-5, with 7 bases fitting TRBD1. The CDR3 spans 13 residues. V shed 5 bases and J 7 bases; nucleotides not matched to a gene: 5. Germline lookup yields CDR1 SGHTA and CDR2 FQGNSA. The CDR3 region is CASSRTTGQPQHF. The CDR3 nucleotides read TGTGCCAGCAGCAGAACGACAGGGCAGCCCCAGCATTTT.

The gene calls are TRBV7-3 and TRBJ1-4; D gene ambiguous. V was trimmed by 2 bases and J by 8 bases, leaving 9 bases between them. CDR3 length: 13 amino acids. In germline, CDR1 is SGHTA, CDR2 FQGTGA. In DNA, the CDR3 is TGTGCCAGCAGCTTACAGGATGGGGAAAAACTGTTTTTT. It specifies CASSLQDGEKLFF.

The rearrangement joins TRBV21-1 to TRBJ1-5; TRBD1, the D gene given by the table, was not confirmed from the DNA. TRBV21-1 is noted as a pseudogene. This CDR3 has 16 residues. The CDR3 region has the DNA TGTGCCAGCAGCAAGGGACAGTCGAAGGGGGATCAGCCCCAGCATTTT. Residues: CASSKGQSKGDQPQHF.